This TCR beta chain was recorded in a study of blood T cells in healthy people across ages. The CDR3 has 15 residues. Germline V CDR1 and CDR2: MDHEN, SYDVKM. J was trimmed by 7 bases and V by 0 bases; bases with no gene match: 6. This clonotype appeared a few times. A sample-barcoded 5' primer and a J-beta primer mix were used in a second PCR of roughly 7 to 11 cycles. TCRdb reprocessed the 5' RACE reads with MiXCR, giving one entry per CDR3 protein. The sample has about 690,000 distinct CDR3 sequences; roughly 41% are singletons. The chain employs TRBV28 and TRBJ2-4; 7 bases are shared with TRBD1. Sequenced input: blood. This clonotype originated in a man aged 80 or over in good health. This chain's CDR3 is CASSLWTGRVNIQYF. CDR3 DNA: TGTGCCAGCAGTTTATGGACAGGGCGGGTGAACATTCAGTACTTC.